One sample yielded the 19 T cell receptor beta chains listed below, sequenced in a study of blood T cell repertoires in COVID-19. Profiling relied on immunoSEQ multiplex PCR, and the TCRdb table lists in-frame clones only, not all of them. The sample lists roughly 670,000 clones, 90% seen once, with roughly 0.26% in the top ten. Sequenced: peripheral blood. These receptors originate from a woman aged 18-29 years with acute or convalescent COVID-19.

This clone was seen a single time. Here the CDR3 reads CASQTMNTEAFF. DNA for the CDR3: TGTGCCAGCCAAACTATGAACACTGAAGCTTTCTTT. The V and J genes are TRBV28 and TRBJ1-1; D is undetermined. The length of the CDR3 is 12 residues. Germline CDR1 reads MDHEN; CDR2 reads SYDVKM. V was shortened by 8 bases and J by 0 bases, with 7 bases between the two germline ends.

The chain uses TRBV12-5 and TRBJ2-3; unclear D gene. The CDR3 runs 16 residues. V was clipped by 3 bases and J by 0 bases, with 13 bases between them. Germline V gene sequence: CDR1 LGHNT, CDR2 FRNRAP. In DNA form, the CDR3 reads TGTGCTAGTGGTTTAGGAGCATCCCAAAGCACAGATACGCAGTATTTT. Its protein product is CASGLGASQSTDTQYF. Variable domain in full (rest from reference TRBV12-5 and TRBJ2-3): DARVTQTPRHKVTEMGQEVTMRCQPILGHNTVFWYRQTMMQGLELLAYFRNRAPLDDSGMPKDRFSAEMPDATLATLKIQPSEPRDSAVYFCASGLGASQSTDTQYFGPGTRLTVL.

This sequence joins TRBV5-1 and TRBJ2-2; D possibly corresponds to TRBD1 (6 bases). Germline assignment: CDR1 SGHRS and CDR2 YFSETQ. V was shortened by 5 bases and J by 0 bases, with 11 bases between the two germline ends. The CDR3 runs to 15 residues. CDR3 region: CASRRQVPNTGELFF. In DNA, the CDR3 is TGCGCCAGCAGGCGACAGGTACCGAACACCGGGGAGCTGTTTTTT.

The chain employs TRBV12-5 and TRBJ2-2, with 8 bases aligning to TRBD1. V gave up 7 bases and J gave up 4 bases; unmatched junction bases: 8. Germline V gives CDR1 LGHNT, CDR2 FRNRAP. This CDR3 contains 15 residues. CDR3 bases: TGTGCTAGTGCGGGGGACAGGAAAATCACCGGGGAGCTGTTTTTT. As protein: CASAGDRKITGELFF.

This clone was observed a single time. The chain combines TRBV5-4 with TRBJ1-2; possibly TRBD1 for D (5 bases). V lost 1 base to trimming and J lost 4 bases, with 17 bases between them. The CDR3 totals 16 residues. Germline V lookup: CDR1 SGHNT, CDR2 YYREEE (reference sequence). Here the CDR3 DNA reads TGTGCCAGCAGCTTGAACCGGGGGTCAACGGGCTATGGCTACACCTTC. Amino acid sequence: CASSLNRGSTGYGYTF.

This sequence joins TRBV7-8 and TRBJ2-7; 7 nucleotides match TRBD1. Germline trimming cut 6 bases from V and 3 bases from J; bases unmatched to any gene: 5. The germline CDR1 and CDR2 sequences are SGHVS and FQNEAQ. The CDR3 extends over 13 amino acids. CDR3 sequence reads: CASRYRGSYEQYF. The CDR3 coding sequence is TGTGCCAGCAGATACAGGGGCAGCTACGAGCAGTACTTC.

This chain connects TRBV5-1 to TRBJ1-6; 9 bases are a match to TRBD1. The V and J ends lost 4 bases and 7 bases, in that order; junction bases with no gene match: 12. This CDR3 comprises 17 residues. Germline CDR1 is SGHRS and CDR2 is YFSETQ. For the CDR3, the DNA is TGCGCCAGCAGCCCAACCCCCCCCGACAGGGGGAATTCACCCCTCCACTTT. Protein sequence: CASSPTPPDRGNSPLHF.

This clone was seen only once. The chain has TRBV18 and TRBJ1-2; 12 bases map to TRBD1. Germline V gives CDR1 KGHSH, CDR2 LQKENI. The J segment lost 2 bases and the V segment lost 5 bases, leaving 6 bases of the junction unmatched. This CDR3 comprises 16 residues. CDR3 residues: CASSEGQGAGNYGYTF. The CDR3 region has the DNA TGTGCCAGCTCAGAGGGACAGGGGGCAGGAAACTATGGCTACACCTTC.

The V call is TRBV9, the J call TRBJ1-2; D is ambiguous. Looked up from germline, CDR1 is SGDLS and CDR2 is YYNGEE. Trimming removed 5 bases from V and 1 base from J, with 15 bases in between. The CDR3 contains 15 residues. The CDR3 coding sequence is TGTGCCAGCAGAGGTCCCAGAGGGAATAACTATGGCTACACCTTC. It yields the protein CASRGPRGNNYGYTF.

The V call is TRBV7-2, the J call TRBJ2-4; 8 positions match TRBD2. Germline trimming cut 1 base from V and 4 bases from J; bases unmatched to any gene: 9. This CDR3 is 17 amino acids long. The V gene's germline CDR1 is SGHTA and CDR2 FQGNSA. The CDR3 sequence is CASSLDCGGQTKNIQYF. For the CDR3, the DNA is TGTGCCAGCAGCTTAGATTGCGGGGGGCAAACGAAAAACATTCAGTACTTC.

This clone occurred a few times. J is TRBJ1-1 and V is TRBV21-1. TRBV21-1 is listed as a pseudogene. The CDR3 sequence is 15 residues long. The CDR3 spells CASSKGDYPNTEAFF. For the CDR3, the DNA is TGTGCCAGCAGCAAAGGGGACTATCCTAACACTGAAGCTTTCTTT.

V is TRBV27 and J is TRBJ1-6; TRBD1 matches 8 bases. Germline lookup yields CDR1 MNHEY and CDR2 SMNVEV (reference sequence). There are 14 residues in the CDR3. J lost 10 bases, V lost 5 bases, and 7 bases had no gene match. The DNA of the CDR3 is TGTGCCAGCAGTCCCGGGACAGGTAGATCACCCCTCCACTTT. Its translation is CASSPGTGRSPLHF.

This clone came up once. The genes are TRBV5-5 and TRBJ2-3; 10 nucleotides line up with TRBD2. The CDR3 contains 15 residues. Germline V gene data show CDR1 as SGHKS and CDR2 as YYEKEE (reference sequence). The trim removed 4 bases at V and 6 bases at J, leaving 8 bases unmatched. CDR3 in amino acids: CASSTSGGAADTQYF. The CDR3 bases are TGTGCCAGCAGCACAAGCGGGGGGGCCGCCGATACGCAGTATTTT.

The gene calls are TRBV30 and TRBJ1-1; D is perhaps TRBD1 (5 bases). CDR1 and CDR2 from the germline V gene are GTSNPN and SVGIG (reference sequence). V was clipped by 5 bases and J by 6 bases, with 10 bases between them. The CDR3 covers 11 residues. This chain's CDR3 is CAWASGSEAFF. The CDR3 DNA reads TGTGCCTGGGCCTCAGGGTCTGAAGCTTTCTTT.

This clone was recorded once. The rearrangement uses TRBV2 and TRBJ2-7; tentatively, D is TRBD2 (5 bases). The V and J ends lost 3 bases and 1 base respectively, with 10 bases between them. Germline values: CDR1 SNHLY, CDR2 FYNNEI. The CDR3 length is 14 residues. The CDR3 DNA sequence: TGTGCCAGCAGTGAGTGGGAGAAATCCTACGAGCAGTACTTC. Translated, it gives CASSEWEKSYEQYF.

The gene calls are TRBV6-4 and TRBJ1-2, with 9 bases lining up with TRBD1. Germline assignment: CDR1 MRHNA and CDR2 SNTAGT. This CDR3 is 16 amino acids long. Losses at the gene ends were 6 bases for V and 7 bases for J; bases not matched to a gene: 15. Written as DNA, the CDR3 is TGTGCCAGCAGATCTGGGACAGGGAGCGGCGCTGGTGGCTACACCTTC. Translating it yields CASRSGTGSGAGGYTF.

V usage is TRBV5-1 and J usage is TRBJ1-2, with TRBD1 matching over 9 bases. Germline loops: CDR1 SGHRS, CDR2 YFSETQ. V lost 3 bases and J lost 8; bases outside the gene matches: 8. The CDR3 has 14 residues. This CDR3 reads CASSSPTGGEGYTF. The CDR3 DNA reads as TGCGCCAGCAGCTCACCGACAGGGGGAGAAGGCTACACCTTC.

As for this clone: The sample contains more than one DNA sequence encoding this CDR3. V is TRBV3-1 (or the pseudogene TRBV3-2) and J is TRBJ2-7; TRBD2 aligns across 9 bases. The ends lost 2 bases at V and 4 bases at J; junction bases unmatched: 6. This CDR3 contains 15 residues. The germline gives CDR1 LGHDT, CDR2 YNNKEL (reference sequence). The CDR3, as DNA: TGTGCCAGCAGCCAATTCAGCGGGGGGTCTTACGAGCAGTACTTC. Encoded protein: CASSQFSGGSYEQYF.

The chain carries TRBV2 and TRBJ1-2, with D possibly matching TRBD1 (5 bases). CDR3 length: 13 amino acids. Deletions cut 1 base from V and 6 bases from J, with 9 bases between. CDR1 SNHLY and CDR2 FYNNEI come from the germline V gene. CDR3 sequence reads: CASSEGSGNGYTF. CDR3 coding DNA: TGTGCCAGCAGTGAAGGATCAGGGAATGGCTACACCTTC.